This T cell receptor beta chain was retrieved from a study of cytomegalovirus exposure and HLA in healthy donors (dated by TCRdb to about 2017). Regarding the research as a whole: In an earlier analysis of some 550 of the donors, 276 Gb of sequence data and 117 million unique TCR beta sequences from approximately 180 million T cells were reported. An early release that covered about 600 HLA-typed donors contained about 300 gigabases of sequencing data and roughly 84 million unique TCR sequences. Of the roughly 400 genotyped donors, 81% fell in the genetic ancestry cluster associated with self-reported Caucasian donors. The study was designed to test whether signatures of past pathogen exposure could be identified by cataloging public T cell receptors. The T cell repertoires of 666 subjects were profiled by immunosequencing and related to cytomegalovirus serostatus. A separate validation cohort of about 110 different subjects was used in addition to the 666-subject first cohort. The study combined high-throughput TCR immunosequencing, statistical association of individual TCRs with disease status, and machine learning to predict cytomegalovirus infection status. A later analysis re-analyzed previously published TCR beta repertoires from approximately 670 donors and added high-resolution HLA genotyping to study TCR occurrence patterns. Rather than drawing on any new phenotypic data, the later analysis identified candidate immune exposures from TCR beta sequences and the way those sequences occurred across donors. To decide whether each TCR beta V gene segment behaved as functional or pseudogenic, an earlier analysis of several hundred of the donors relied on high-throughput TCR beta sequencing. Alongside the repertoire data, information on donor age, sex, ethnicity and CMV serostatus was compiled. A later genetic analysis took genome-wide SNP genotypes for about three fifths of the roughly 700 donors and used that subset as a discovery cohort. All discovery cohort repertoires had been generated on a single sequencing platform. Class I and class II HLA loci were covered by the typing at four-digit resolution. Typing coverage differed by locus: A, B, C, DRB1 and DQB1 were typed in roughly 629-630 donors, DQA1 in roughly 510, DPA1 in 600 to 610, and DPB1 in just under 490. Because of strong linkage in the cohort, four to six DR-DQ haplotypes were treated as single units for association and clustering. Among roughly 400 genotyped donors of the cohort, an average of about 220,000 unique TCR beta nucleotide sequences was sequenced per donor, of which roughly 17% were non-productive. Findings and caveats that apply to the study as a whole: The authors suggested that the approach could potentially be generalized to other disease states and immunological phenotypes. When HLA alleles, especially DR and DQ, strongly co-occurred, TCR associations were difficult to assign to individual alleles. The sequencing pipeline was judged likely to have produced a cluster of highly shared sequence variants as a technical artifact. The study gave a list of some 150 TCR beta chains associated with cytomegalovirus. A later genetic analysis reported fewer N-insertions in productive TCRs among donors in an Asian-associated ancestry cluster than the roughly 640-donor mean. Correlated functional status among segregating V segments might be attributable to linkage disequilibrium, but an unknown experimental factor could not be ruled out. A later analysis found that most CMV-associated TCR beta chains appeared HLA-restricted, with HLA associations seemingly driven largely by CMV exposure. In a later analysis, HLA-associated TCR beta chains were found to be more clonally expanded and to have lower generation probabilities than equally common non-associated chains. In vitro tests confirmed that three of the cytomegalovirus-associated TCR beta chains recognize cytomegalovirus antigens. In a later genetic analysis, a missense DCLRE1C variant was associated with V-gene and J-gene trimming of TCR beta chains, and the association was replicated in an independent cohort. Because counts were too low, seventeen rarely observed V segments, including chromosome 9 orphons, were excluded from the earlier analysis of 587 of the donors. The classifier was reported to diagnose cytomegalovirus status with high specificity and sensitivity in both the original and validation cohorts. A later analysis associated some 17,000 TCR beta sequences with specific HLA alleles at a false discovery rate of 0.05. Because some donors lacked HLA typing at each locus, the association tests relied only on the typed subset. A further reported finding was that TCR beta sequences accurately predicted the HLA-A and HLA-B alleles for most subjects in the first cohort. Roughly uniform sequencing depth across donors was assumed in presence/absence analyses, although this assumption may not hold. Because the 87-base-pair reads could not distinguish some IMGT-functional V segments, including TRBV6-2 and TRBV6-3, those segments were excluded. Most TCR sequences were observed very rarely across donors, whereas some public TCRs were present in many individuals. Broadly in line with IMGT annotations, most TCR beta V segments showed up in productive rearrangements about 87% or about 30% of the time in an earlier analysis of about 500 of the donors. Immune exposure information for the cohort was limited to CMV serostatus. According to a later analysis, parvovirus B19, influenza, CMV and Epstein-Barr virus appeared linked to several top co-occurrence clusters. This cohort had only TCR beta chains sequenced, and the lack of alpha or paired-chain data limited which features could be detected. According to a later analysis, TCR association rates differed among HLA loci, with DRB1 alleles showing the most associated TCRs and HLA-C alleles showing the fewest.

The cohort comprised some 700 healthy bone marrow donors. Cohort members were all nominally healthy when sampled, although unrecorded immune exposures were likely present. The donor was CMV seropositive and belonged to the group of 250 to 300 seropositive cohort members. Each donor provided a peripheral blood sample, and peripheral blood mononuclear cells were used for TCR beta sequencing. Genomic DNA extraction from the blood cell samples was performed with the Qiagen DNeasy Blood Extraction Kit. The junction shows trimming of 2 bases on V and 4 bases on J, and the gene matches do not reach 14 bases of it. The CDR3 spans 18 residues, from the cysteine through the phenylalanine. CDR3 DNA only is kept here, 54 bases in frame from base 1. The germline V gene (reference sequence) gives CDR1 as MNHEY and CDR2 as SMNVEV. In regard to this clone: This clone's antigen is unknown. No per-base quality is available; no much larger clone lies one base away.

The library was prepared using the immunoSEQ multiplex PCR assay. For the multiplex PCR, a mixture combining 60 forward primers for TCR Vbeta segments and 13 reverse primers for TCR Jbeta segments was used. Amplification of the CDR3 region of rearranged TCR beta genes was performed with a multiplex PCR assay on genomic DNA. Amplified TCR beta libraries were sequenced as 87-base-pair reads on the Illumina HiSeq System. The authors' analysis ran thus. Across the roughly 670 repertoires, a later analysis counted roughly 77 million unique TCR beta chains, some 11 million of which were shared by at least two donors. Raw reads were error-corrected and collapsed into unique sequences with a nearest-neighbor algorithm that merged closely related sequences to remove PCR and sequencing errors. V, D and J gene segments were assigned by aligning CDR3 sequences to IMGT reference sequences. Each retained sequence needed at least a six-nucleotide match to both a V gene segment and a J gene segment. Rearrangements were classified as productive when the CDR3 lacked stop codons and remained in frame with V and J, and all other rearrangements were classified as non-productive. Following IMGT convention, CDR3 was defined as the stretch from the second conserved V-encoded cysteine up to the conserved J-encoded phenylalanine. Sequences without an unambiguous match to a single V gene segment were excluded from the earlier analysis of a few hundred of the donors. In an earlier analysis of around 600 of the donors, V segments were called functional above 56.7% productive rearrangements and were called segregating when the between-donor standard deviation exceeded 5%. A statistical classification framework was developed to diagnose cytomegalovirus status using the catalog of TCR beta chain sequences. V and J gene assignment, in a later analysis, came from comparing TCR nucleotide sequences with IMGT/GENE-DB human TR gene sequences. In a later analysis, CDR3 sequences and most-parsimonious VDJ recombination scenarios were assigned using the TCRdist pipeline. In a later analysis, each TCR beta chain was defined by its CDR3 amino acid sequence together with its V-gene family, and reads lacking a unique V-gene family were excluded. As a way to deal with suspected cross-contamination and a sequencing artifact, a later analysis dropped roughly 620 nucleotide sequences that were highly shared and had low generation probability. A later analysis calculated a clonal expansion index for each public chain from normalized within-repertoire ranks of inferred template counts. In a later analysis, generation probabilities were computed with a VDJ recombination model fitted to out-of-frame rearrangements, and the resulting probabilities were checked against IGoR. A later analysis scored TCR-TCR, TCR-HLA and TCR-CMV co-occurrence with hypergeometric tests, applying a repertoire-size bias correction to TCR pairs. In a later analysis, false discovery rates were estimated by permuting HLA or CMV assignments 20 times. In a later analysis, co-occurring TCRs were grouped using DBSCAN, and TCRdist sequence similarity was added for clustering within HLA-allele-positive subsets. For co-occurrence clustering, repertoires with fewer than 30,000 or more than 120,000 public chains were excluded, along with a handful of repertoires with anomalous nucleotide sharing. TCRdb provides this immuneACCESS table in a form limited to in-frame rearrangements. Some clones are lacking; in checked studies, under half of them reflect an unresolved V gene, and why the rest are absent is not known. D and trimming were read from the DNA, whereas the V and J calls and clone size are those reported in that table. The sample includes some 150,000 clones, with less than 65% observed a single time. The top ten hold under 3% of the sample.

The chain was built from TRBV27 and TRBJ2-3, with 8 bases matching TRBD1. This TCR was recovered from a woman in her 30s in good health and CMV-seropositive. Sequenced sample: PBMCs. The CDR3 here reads CASSLTQTGQGGADTQYF. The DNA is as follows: TGTGCCAGCAGTTTAACTCAAACCGGACAGGGAGGCGCAGATACGCAGTATTTT.